This T cell receptor beta chain was documented in a study of cytomegalovirus exposure and HLA in healthy donors. PCR primers comprised 60 Vbeta and 13 Jbeta primers. Libraries were prepared by immunoSEQ multiplex PCR; TCRdb keeps only in-frame clonotypes and omits some of them. The sample has 150,000 to 200,000 clones, 77% seen once; the top ten hold 1.4% to 1.5%. Deletions cut 4 bases from V and 9 bases from J, with 10 bases between. The CDR3 totals 11 residues. Germline V gene lookup returns CDR1 DFQATT and CDR2 SNEGSKA (reference sequence). Source material: PBMCs. The TCR originated in a woman in her 30s in good health and CMV-seropositive. The chain has TRBV20-1 and TRBJ2-4; TRBD2 is a possible D gene (5 bases). The CDR3 region is CSATEAGIQYF. As DNA, the CDR3 is TGCAGTGCTACGGAGGCGGGCATTCAGTACTTC.